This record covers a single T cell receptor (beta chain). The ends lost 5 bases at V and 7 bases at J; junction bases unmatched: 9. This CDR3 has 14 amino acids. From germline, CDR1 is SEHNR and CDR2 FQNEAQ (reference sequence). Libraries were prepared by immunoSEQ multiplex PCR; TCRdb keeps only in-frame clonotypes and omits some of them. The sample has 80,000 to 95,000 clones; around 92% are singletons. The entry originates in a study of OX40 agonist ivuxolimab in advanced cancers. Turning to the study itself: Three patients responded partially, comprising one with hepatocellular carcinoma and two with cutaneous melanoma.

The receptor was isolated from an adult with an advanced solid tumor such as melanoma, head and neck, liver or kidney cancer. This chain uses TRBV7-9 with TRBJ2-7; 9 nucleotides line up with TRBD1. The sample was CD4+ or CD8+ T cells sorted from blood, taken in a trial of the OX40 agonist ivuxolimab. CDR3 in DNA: TGTGCCAGCAGCCCCCCGGGACAGGGAGGGGAGCAGTACTTC. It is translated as CASSPPGQGGEQYF.